The text below deals with one T cell receptor beta chain. This sample is drawn from a study of blood T cell repertoires in COVID-19. The CDR3 spans 14 residues. V lost 0 bases and J 3 bases, leaving 6 bases between the germline ends. Germline values: CDR1 LNHDA, CDR2 SQIVND (reference sequence). The method was immunoSEQ multiplex PCR; TCRdb's version includes in-frame clones alone and lacks a portion of them. The sample has 200,000 to 300,000 clones, 80% to 85% seen once; the top ten hold around 4%. The sequenced sample was peripheral blood. The gene calls are TRBV19 and TRBJ1-5; D may be TRBD1 (5 bases). This TCR was recovered from a man aged 60-69 years with acute or convalescent COVID-19. CDR3 region: CASSIEGVNQPQHF. In nucleotides, the CDR3 is TGTGCCAGTAGTATAGAAGGGGTCAATCAGCCCCAGCATTTT. The full variable domain, its missing parts supplied by reference TRBV19 and TRBJ1-5, is DGGITQSPKYLFRKEGQNVTLSCEQNLNHDAMYWYRQDPGQGLRLIYYSQIVNDFQKGDIAEGYSVSREKKESFPLTVTSAQKNPTAFYLCASSIEGVNQPQHFGDGTRLSIL.